The clone carrying this TCR beta chain was seen only a few times. The antigen remains undetermined. The junction and the germline gene differ at one end; a read error may be behind it. Thyroid surgery had not been preceded by any treatment in any patient. The CDR3 totals 15 residues. The germline CDR1 and CDR2 sequences are SEHNR and FQNEAQ (reference sequence). In the original workflow: To classify distant metastasis in papillary thyroid cancer, a model was built from CDR3 differences across clinicopathological groups. TCRdb reanalyzed the PCR reads with MiXCR. The V and J calls follow TCRdb's processing rather than the paper's. The sample includes approximately 82,000 clones, about an eighth of them seen just once. This sample was included in a study of metastatic and nonmetastatic thyroid tumors. Study overall: Thyroid patients, malignant and benign, had repertoires compared across blood and tumor or nodule tissue.

Findings and limits, study-wide: Malignant tumors reportedly showed significantly higher TCR beta diversity than benign nodules in both blood and tumor.

Source material: tumor tissue. The clonotype comes from a female donor with papillary thyroid cancer or a benign thyroid nodule (not recorded which). Some clones in this sample may be carry-over from other donors' samples. This rearrangement joins TRBV7-9 to TRBJ2-7; TRBD1 agrees at 9 bases. The CDR3 is CAGSPRGQGIREQYF. DNA of the CDR3: TGTGCCGGCAGTCCCCGCGGACAGGGGATACGCGAGCAGTACTTC.